These 19 T cell receptor beta chains came from one sample sequenced in a study of T cells in Graves' hyperthyroidism and ophthalmopathy (dated by TCRdb to between 2018 and 2020). The library was obtained by multiplex PCR. The listed sequencing device is Illumina HiSeq 2000. The TCR beta CDR3 regions were amplified from the RNA transcripts. The first round of RT-PCR for the TCR CDR3 was performed with the HTBI primer set and the Qiagen OneStep RT-PCR kit. TCRdb trimmed public reads at Q25 via fastp, called clones via MiXCR and kept in-frame beta chains. When rows share a CDR3 protein, they turn into one entry using the most common DNA and genes. The sample table shows about 480,000 distinct CDR3 sequences, and under 25% are seen once. The ten most abundant clones make up around 50% of the sample. Specimen: blood. The receptor source for this set is a woman aged 70 to 79 with Graves' ophthalmopathy.

The V call is TRBV5-6, the J call TRBJ2-3; D possibly corresponds to TRBD1 (5 bases). V shed 2 bases and J shed 6 bases, with 19 bases lying between them. This CDR3 region has 16 residues. The germline CDR1 and CDR2 sequences are SGHDT and YYEEEE. CDR3: CASSFVDRAGEDTQYF. The CDR3 region has the DNA TGTGCCAGCAGCTTCGTAGACAGAGCCGGTGAGGATACGCAGTATTTT.

The chain joins TRBV4-2 to TRBJ1-2; TRBD1 agrees at 7 bases. Germline trimming cut 2 bases from V and 0 bases from J; bases unmatched to any gene: 9. Germline V gives CDR1 LGHNA, CDR2 YNFKEQ. This CDR3 contains 17 residues. For the CDR3, the DNA is TGTGCCAGCAGCCAACACCCATCGACAGGGACTAACTATGGCTACACCTTC. It specifies CASSQHPSTGTNYGYTF.

The chain joins TRBV20-1 to TRBJ2-5, with D perhaps matching TRBD2 (7 bases). The CDR3 is made up of 13 amino acids. Germline V gene data show CDR1 as DFQATT and CDR2 as SNEGSKA (reference sequence). V was pared by 6 bases and J by 1 base, with 12 bases between. CDR3 DNA sequence: TGCAGTGCGACGGGGGGCCTCCAAGAGACCCAGTACTTC. Amino acids: CSATGGLQETQYF.

In this sample, this clonotype turned up a few times. The gene calls are TRBV20-1 and TRBJ1-1, with a possible D match to TRBD1 (6 bases). This CDR3 spans 12 amino acids. Germline CDR1 is DFQATT and CDR2 is SNEGSKA (reference sequence). Trimming stripped 1 base from V and 4 bases from J, with 7 bases between. CDR3 residues: CSARAGATEAFF. CDR3 DNA: TGCAGTGCTAGAGCGGGGGCCACTGAAGCTTTCTTT.

V is TRBV6-5 and J is TRBJ2-2; TRBD1 matches 7 bases. Germline V lookup: CDR1 MNHEY, CDR2 SVGAGI. Trimming took 2 bases from V and 4 from J; bases not matched to a gene: 7. This CDR3 has 16 residues. This chain's CDR3 is CASSYSRGPGTGELFF. CDR3 nucleotides: TGTGCCAGCAGTTACAGTAGGGGGCCCGGCACCGGGGAGCTGTTTTTT.

Only a few counts were recorded for this clonotype. The chain has TRBV12-3 or TRBV12-4 and TRBJ2-7; D gene uncertain. Trimming removed 3 bases at V and 1 base at J, with 10 bases between. The CDR3 has 14 residues. The CDR3 sequence is CASSLVDVSYEQYF. DNA for the CDR3: TGTGCCAGCAGTTTGGTGGATGTATCCTACGAGCAGTACTTC.

V gene TRBV9 combines with J gene TRBJ1-1; weak D call: TRBD1 (6 bases). The CDR3 length is 15 residues. The V end was cut by 0 bases, the J end by 0 bases, with 9 bases between. Germline V gives CDR1 SGDLS, CDR2 YYNGEE. The CDR3 bases are TGTGCCAGCAGCGTAGGCGGACAGATGAACACTGAAGCTTTCTTT. This translates into CASSVGGQMNTEAFF.

The chain employs TRBV20-1 and TRBJ2-6; 9 bases match TRBD1. Germline V gene sequence: CDR1 DFQATT, CDR2 SNEGSKA (reference sequence). This CDR3 spans 14 amino acids. The V gene end was trimmed by 6 bases and the J gene end by 2 bases; junction bases not matched to a gene: 2. CDR3: CSAGDRAGANVLTF. The CDR3 DNA is TGCAGTGCGGGGGACAGGGCTGGGGCCAACGTCCTGACTTTC.

This chain joins TRBV19 and TRBJ2-2; TRBD1 matches at 9 bases. The CDR3 totals 18 residues. In germline, CDR1 is LNHDA, CDR2 SQIVND (reference sequence). The J segment lost 4 bases and the V segment lost 3 bases, leaving 12 bases of the junction unmatched. The CDR3 spells CASSMDIRTGVFTGELFF. CDR3 nucleotide sequence: TGTGCCAGTAGTATGGATATTAGGACAGGGGTATTCACCGGGGAGCTGTTTTTT.

This clonotype has a count of ten or more. The rearrangement uses TRBV20-1 and TRBJ1-1, with TRBD1 matching 7 bases. Germline CDR1 is DFQATT and CDR2 is SNEGSKA (reference sequence). V lost 6 bases and J lost 0; bases outside the gene matches: 4. This CDR3 comprises 13 residues. Here the CDR3 reads CSATGVMNTEAFF. CDR3 nucleotides: TGCAGTGCCACAGGGGTAATGAACACTGAAGCTTTCTTT.

This clonotype was recorded many times. A read error may produce the germline difference seen at one junction end. The chain has TRBV5-1 and TRBJ2-7; D call uncertain. This CDR3 comprises 12 residues. The germline V gene encodes CDR1 SGHRS and CDR2 YFSETQ. The CDR3 region has the DNA TGTGCCAGCAGCTGGGGAAGGGACGAGCAGTACTTC. This encodes CASSWGRDEQYF.

Concerning this clonotype itself: Just one base apart from a much larger clone, this may be a read error. The V and J genes are TRBV12-3 or TRBV12-4 and TRBJ1-1, with D hard to call. CDR3 length: 13 amino acids. CDR3 in DNA: TGTGCCGGCAGCCCCCAGTTGAACACTGAAGCTTTCTTT. This codes for CAGSPQLNTEAFF.

This clonotype was detected ten times or more. The chain links TRBV10-1 to TRBJ1-1; weak D call: TRBD1 (5 bases). Trimming cost V 4 bases and J 3 bases, with 15 bases left between them. Germline values: CDR1 WNHNN, CDR2 SYGVQD (reference sequence). The CDR3 length is 15 residues. The CDR3: CASSAYTGVHTEAFF. The CDR3 nucleotides are TGCGCCAGCAGTGCTTATACGGGGGTTCACACTGAAGCTTTCTTT.

This sequence joins TRBV20-1 and TRBJ2-5; 12 bases match TRBD2. V gave up 2 bases and J gave up 5 bases; unmatched junction bases: 9. The CDR3 is 16 residues long. Germline CDR1 reads DFQATT; CDR2 reads SNEGSKA (reference sequence). In DNA form, the CDR3 reads TGCAGTGCTAGATCTAGCGGGAGGGCCCGTTTGGAGACCCAGTACTTC. Translating gives CSARSSGRARLETQYF.

The chain has TRBV2 and TRBJ1-6; D possibly corresponds to TRBD1 (5 bases). Germline V CDR1 and CDR2: SNHLY, FYNNEI. The CDR3 covers 13 residues. The V gene lost 8 bases and the J gene lost 13 bases, with 18 bases spanning the gap. The CDR3 reads CASFPDTGRPLHF. The CDR3 DNA reads as TGTGCCAGCTTTCCGGACACGGGTCGGCCCCTCCACTTT. The complete variable domain, with remaining parts taken from reference TRBV2 and TRBJ1-6, reads EPEVTQTPSHQVTQMGQEVILRCVPISNHLYFYWYRQILGQKVEFLVSFYNNEISEKSEIFDDQFSVERPDGSNFTLKIRSTKLEDSAMYFCASFPDTGRPLHFGNGTRLTVT.

The J gene is TRBJ2-2, the V gene TRBV10-1; 7 nucleotides line up with TRBD2. The CDR3 spans 17 residues. The junction had 18 bases not matched to a gene; V was cut back by 0 bases and J by 14 bases. The germline V gene encodes CDR1 WNHNN and CDR2 SYGVQD (reference sequence). CDR3 in DNA: TGCGCCAGCAGTGAGTCCATGGACGGGATTGACGGCGGGGGACTGTTTTTT. It translates to CASSESMDGIDGGGLFF.

This clonotype occurred many times. J is TRBJ2-7 and V is TRBV29-1, with 10 positions matching TRBD1. Germline CDR1 reads SQVTM; CDR2 reads ANQGSEA. The CDR3 runs 14 residues. The V gene end was trimmed by 6 bases and the J gene end by 6 bases; junction bases not matched to a gene: 11. In DNA form, the CDR3 reads TGCAGCGTCGCCCGGGGACAGGGGTCGGGCGAGCAGTACTTC. Translating it yields CSVARGQGSGEQYF.

This clonotype was seen many times. The rearrangement uses TRBV20-1 and TRBJ2-5, with D perhaps TRBD1 (5 bases). The germline V gene encodes CDR1 DFQATT and CDR2 SNEGSKA (reference sequence). V lost 6 bases, J lost 5 bases, and 19 bases lay in between. The CDR3 has 14 amino acids. For the CDR3, the DNA is TGCAGTGCCTCCCCAGTTGGGGCCAGGGAGACCCAGTACTTC. Its protein product is CSASPVGARETQYF.

The V call is TRBV20-1, the J call TRBJ2-3; D not certain. Trimming took off 6 bases at V and 3 bases at J, with 7 bases between the two ends. Per the germline V gene, CDR1 is DFQATT and CDR2 is SNEGSKA (reference sequence). CDR3 length: 11 residues. CDR3 coding DNA: TGCAGTGCCACCCGTACAGATACGCAGTATTTT. The encoded protein is CSATRTDTQYF.